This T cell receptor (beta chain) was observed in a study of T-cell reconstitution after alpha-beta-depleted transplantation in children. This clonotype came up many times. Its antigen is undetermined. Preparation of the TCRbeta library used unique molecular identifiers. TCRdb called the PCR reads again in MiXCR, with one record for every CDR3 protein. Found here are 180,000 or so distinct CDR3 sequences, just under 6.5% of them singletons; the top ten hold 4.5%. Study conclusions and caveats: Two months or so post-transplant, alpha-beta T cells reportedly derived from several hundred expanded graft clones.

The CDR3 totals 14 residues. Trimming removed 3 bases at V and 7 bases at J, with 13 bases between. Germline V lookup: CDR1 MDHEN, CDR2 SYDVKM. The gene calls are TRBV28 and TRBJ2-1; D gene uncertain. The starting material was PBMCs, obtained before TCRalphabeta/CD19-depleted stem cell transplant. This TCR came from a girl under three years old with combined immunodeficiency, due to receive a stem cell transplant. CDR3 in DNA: TGTGCCAGCAGTTTCCCGGGCCCCTCTAATGAGCAGTTCTTC. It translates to CASSFPGPSNEQFF.